This is a list of T cell receptor beta chains from one sample in a study of T cells in Graves' hyperthyroidism and ophthalmopathy. MiXCR, applied by TCRdb to the multiplex PCR reads, yields one record per CDR3 protein. The table includes about 250,000 distinct CDR3 sequences, approximately 24% detected once. Sequenced material: blood. Every receptor here comes from a woman aged 40 to 50 with Graves' ophthalmopathy. The CDR3 runs from the conserved cysteine through the conserved F or W. Fields, in order: CDR3 length, J gene, clone size, D gene, V gene, CDR3 protein, CDR3 DNA. A D gene is named only where the DNA matches it firmly. Some rows have no size entry. The others give once, few or many, or a class for an expanded clone.

cdr3_length: 13; j_call: TRBJ1-6; clone_size: many; d_call: -; v_call: TRBV12-3/TRBV12-4; cdr3_aa: CASSFEGNSPLHF; cdr3_nt: TGTGCCAGCAGTTTTGAGGGGAATTCACCCCTCCACTTT
cdr3_length: 14; j_call: TRBJ2-1; clone_size: -; d_call: TRBD1; v_call: TRBV28; cdr3_aa: CASSSDRGLNEQFF; cdr3_nt: TGTGCCAGCAGTTCGGACAGGGGGCTGAATGAGCAGTTCTTC
cdr3_length: 16; j_call: TRBJ1-6; clone_size: many; d_call: TRBD1; v_call: TRBV6-5; cdr3_aa: CASSIDLTGQKDPLHF; cdr3_nt: TGTGCCAGCAGTATCGACCTCACGGGACAGAAGGACCCCCTCCACTTT
cdr3_length: 16; j_call: TRBJ2-5; clone_size: many; d_call: -; v_call: TRBV28; cdr3_aa: CASSLKGESRVETQYF; cdr3_nt: TGTGCCAGCAGTTTGAAGGGGGAGTCTAGGGTGGAGACCCAGTACTTC
cdr3_length: 12; j_call: TRBJ1-1; clone_size: many; d_call: -; v_call: TRBV30; cdr3_aa: CAWSFGGTEAFF; cdr3_nt: TGTGCCTGGAGTTTTGGAGGGACTGAAGCTTTCTTT
cdr3_length: 13; j_call: TRBJ1-5; clone_size: -; d_call: TRBD1; v_call: TRBV29-1; cdr3_aa: CSAGTGSNQPQHF; cdr3_nt: TGCAGCGCCGGGACAGGGAGCAATCAGCCCCAGCATTTT
cdr3_length: 13; j_call: TRBJ1-1; clone_size: few; d_call: -; v_call: TRBV12-3/TRBV12-4; cdr3_aa: CASSFRQITEAFF; cdr3_nt: TGTGCCAGCAGTTTCAGACAGATCACTGAAGCTTTCTTT
cdr3_length: 16; j_call: TRBJ2-7; clone_size: many; d_call: -; v_call: TRBV6-2/TRBV6-3; cdr3_aa: CASSYSGAHPSYEQYF; cdr3_nt: TGTGCCAGCAGTTACTCGGGCGCACATCCTTCCTACGAGCAGTACTTC
cdr3_length: 18; j_call: TRBJ2-2; clone_size: many; d_call: TRBD1; v_call: TRBV12-3/TRBV12-4; cdr3_aa: CASSFGTASRADTGELFF; cdr3_nt: TGTGCCAGCAGTTTCGGGACAGCGAGCCGTGCGGACACCGGGGAGCTGTTTTTT
cdr3_length: 13; j_call: TRBJ1-1; clone_size: -; d_call: -; v_call: TRBV9; cdr3_aa: CASAQTMNTEAFF; cdr3_nt: TGTGCCAGCGCACAGACCATGAACACTGAAGCTTTCTTT
cdr3_length: 14; j_call: TRBJ1-2; clone_size: -; d_call: TRBD1; v_call: TRBV29-1; cdr3_aa: CSVDRTGTGYGYTF; cdr3_nt: TGCAGCGTTGACCGAACCGGGACAGGGTATGGCTACACCTTC
cdr3_length: 19; j_call: TRBJ1-2; clone_size: many; d_call: TRBD1; v_call: TRBV7-3; cdr3_aa: CASSLTRGGQAQWGYGYTF; cdr3_nt: TGTGCCAGCAGCTTAACGAGGGGAGGACAGGCCCAATGGGGCTATGGCTACACCTTC
cdr3_length: 14; j_call: TRBJ2-2; clone_size: few; d_call: -; v_call: TRBV24-1; cdr3_aa: CATRAAGNTGELFF; cdr3_nt: TGTGCCACCAGGGCAGCGGGGAACACCGGGGAGCTGTTTTTT
cdr3_length: 15; j_call: TRBJ2-3; clone_size: -; d_call: TRBD2; v_call: TRBV18; cdr3_aa: CASSLIAGEADTQYF; cdr3_nt: TGTGCCAGCTCACTAATAGCGGGAGAAGCAGATACGCAGTATTTT
cdr3_length: 18; j_call: TRBJ1-5; clone_size: many; d_call: -; v_call: TRBV28; cdr3_aa: CASSLWREGVRRNQPQHF; cdr3_nt: TGTGCCAGCAGTTTATGGAGGGAGGGGGTGCGGCGCAATCAGCCCCAGCATTTT
cdr3_length: 12; j_call: TRBJ2-7; clone_size: many; d_call: -; v_call: TRBV20-1; cdr3_aa: CSAEGSGDEQYF; cdr3_nt: TGCAGTGCCGAGGGATCAGGGGACGAGCAGTACTTC
cdr3_length: 15; j_call: TRBJ1-2; clone_size: many; d_call: -; v_call: TRBV6-4; cdr3_aa: CASSLQGGGSGGYTF; cdr3_nt: TGTGCCAGCAGTCTCCAAGGGGGGGGCAGCGGTGGCTACACCTTC
cdr3_length: 13; j_call: TRBJ2-5; clone_size: many; d_call: -; v_call: TRBV6-5; cdr3_aa: CASSYIGGDRQYF; cdr3_nt: TGTGCCAGCAGTTACATTGGAGGAGACAGACAGTACTTC
cdr3_length: 15; j_call: TRBJ1-5; clone_size: many; d_call: -; v_call: TRBV5-1; cdr3_aa: CASSLAGESNQPQHF; cdr3_nt: TGCGCCAGCAGCTTGGCAGGGGAAAGCAATCAGCCCCAGCATTTT
cdr3_length: 12; j_call: TRBJ1-1; clone_size: once; d_call: -; v_call: TRBV6-1; cdr3_aa: CASQVGNTEAFF; cdr3_nt: TGTGCCAGCCAGGTGGGGAACACTGAAGCTTTCTTT
cdr3_length: 13; j_call: TRBJ2-7; clone_size: many; d_call: -; v_call: TRBV7-9; cdr3_aa: CASSTDITYEQYF; cdr3_nt: TGTGCCAGCAGCACAGACATCACCTACGAGCAGTACTTC
cdr3_length: 13; j_call: TRBJ1-2; clone_size: -; d_call: -; v_call: TRBV7-8; cdr3_aa: CASSSPNRGGYTF; cdr3_nt: TGTGCCAGCAGCTCCCCTAACAGAGGGGGCTACACCTTC
cdr3_length: 13; j_call: TRBJ1-1; clone_size: -; d_call: -; v_call: TRBV6-5; cdr3_aa: CASRLGGGTEAFF; cdr3_nt: TGTGCCAGCAGATTAGGAGGCGGCACTGAAGCTTTCTTT